This T cell receptor beta chain was sequenced during a study of OX40 agonist ivuxolimab in advanced cancers. Across the whole study: Those enrolled were roughly 85% male, with a mean age of approximately 60 years and ages from 23 to 79. Whole-study results and caveats: Antigen specificity was not determined for the expanded peripheral T cells. Certain nonresponders likewise exhibited a low normalized T-cell clonal expansion.

Sequencing was performed with immunoSEQ multiplex PCR; in TCRdb, only in-frame clones are kept and a portion is missing. The sample includes some 45,000 clones, roughly 90% of them seen just once. On this clone: Its antigen is unknown.

V was shortened by 5 bases and J by 0 bases, with 13 bases between the two germline ends. The CDR3 is 15 residues long. Germline-derived CDR1 and CDR2 are SEHNR and FQNEAQ (reference sequence). Patients with a history of autoimmune disease or on systemic immunosuppression were excluded. The sequence was obtained from an adult with an advanced solid tumor such as melanoma, head and neck, liver or kidney cancer. The sample in question was CD4+ or CD8+ T cells sorted from blood, obtained in a trial of the OX40 agonist ivuxolimab. The rearrangement joins TRBV7-9 to TRBJ2-5; D gene unclear. As DNA, the CDR3 is TGTGCCAGCAGCCCCCCCGAAATCTACCAAGAGACCCAGTACTTC. Translation gives CASSPPEIYQETQYF.